This entry concerns a single T cell receptor beta chain. No antigen is known for it. Via CD45RO/CCR7/CD25/CD127/CD95/CD27, cells of the CD4+ naive, central memory, regulatory and stem cell-like memory subsets were sorted. The investigators reverse transcribed all of the isolated RNA, so they sequenced expressed TCRB transcripts. The method was immunoSEQ multiplex PCR; TCRdb's version includes in-frame clones alone and lacks a portion of them. The table records 23,000 or so clones, roughly 66% of them present only once. The record originates from a study of beta chain features in type 1 diabetes. Notes on the study in general: Significant though moderate, a shortening of TCRB CDR3s appeared in all four CD4+ subsets of Type 1 diabetes patients. Amplification by PCR could prefer shorter templates, with the same effect in patients and controls.

J gave up 0 bases and V 3 bases, and 8 bases lay outside the gene matches. Germline values: CDR1 SGHNT, CDR2 YYREEE (reference sequence). This CDR3 is built from 16 residues. This rearrangement joins TRBV5-4 to TRBJ2-7; TRBD2 matches 8 bases. The sequence came from a man younger than 35 with type 1 diabetes. Sequenced material: Tregs from blood. CDR3 sequence: CASSSELAVSSYEQYF. The CDR3 DNA reads as TGTGCCAGCAGCTCGGAACTAGCGGTGAGCTCCTACGAGCAGTACTTC.